The entry below gives a single T cell receptor (beta chain) sequence along with its context. A read error may account for a junction end that differs from germline. The data are from a study of blood T cell repertoires in COVID-19. Study summary: Among Cohort 3 donors, those recovered had two negative PCRs, clearance, or symptom resolution. The United States, Italy and Spain were the sources of the acute and convalescent COVID-19 samples. T cells, B-cell-depleted T cells, or PBMCs supplied cDNA or gDNA.

The CDR3 is 13 amino acids. Germline CDR1 reads MNHEY; CDR2 reads SVGAGI. How the authors handled the data: By means of reference gene primer amplification, nucleated cell counts were estimated. This table comes from immunoSEQ multiplex PCR, and its TCRdb copy is limited to in-frame clones, with some not included. The V and J calls and the clone size are those of that table, but D and trimming were determined from the DNA. The sample includes hundreds of thousands of clones, roughly nine tenths of them seen just once. The chain combines TRBV6-5 with TRBJ1-3, with 8 bases aligning to TRBD1. The source of this sequence is a woman aged 45-65 years in a cohort exposed to, infected with or recovered from COVID-19 (not recorded which). Sequenced material: PBMCs or T cells enriched from blood (not recorded which). In DNA, the CDR3 is TGTGCCAGCAGTTACGGGAGGACAGGGAGACTTGATTTT. It codes for CASSYGRTGRLDF.